Shown below are 14 T cell receptor beta chains from a single sample sequenced in a study of cytomegalovirus exposure and HLA in healthy donors. Some clones are missing from TCRdb's copy, which holds only in-frame ones; the method was immunoSEQ multiplex PCR. The data contain approximately 230,000 clones, about 90% of them singletons. The sample consisted of PBMCs. These receptor sequences come from a man aged 18 to 35 in good health and CMV-seropositive.

This chain uses TRBV9 with TRBJ1-1, with D perhaps matching TRBD1 (6 bases). The CDR3 is 16 amino acids. Germline V CDR1 and CDR2: SGDLS, YYNGEE. The V end was cut by 0 bases, the J end by 5 bases, with 17 bases between. The DNA for the CDR3 is TGTGCCAGCAGCGTAGGGGCCGGACCAGGGGAGACTGAAGCTTTCTTT. Translation gives CASSVGAGPGETEAFF.

This clone came up once. The V and J genes are TRBV7-2 and TRBJ2-1; unclear D gene. CDR3 length: 15 amino acids. Germline assignment: CDR1 SGHTA and CDR2 FQGNSA. Trimming removed 5 bases at V and 6 bases at J, with 17 bases between. The CDR3 loop reads CASSIGPHVGNEQFF. The DNA of the CDR3 is TGTGCCAGCAGCATTGGGCCTCACGTAGGCAATGAGCAGTTCTTC. Full variable domain (outside the CDR3, taken from reference TRBV7-2 and TRBJ2-1): GAGVSQSPSNKVTEKGKDVELRCDPISGHTALYWYRQSLGQGLEFLIYFQGNSAPDKSGLPSDRFSAERTGGSVSTLTIQRTQQEDSAVYLCASSIGPHVGNEQFFGPGTRLTVL.

This chain uses TRBV29-1 with TRBJ2-3; 8 nucleotides align to TRBD2. CDR1 is SQVTM and CDR2 is ANQGSEA in the germline V gene. V lost 7 bases, J lost 3 bases, and 12 bases stayed unmatched. The CDR3 runs to 15 residues. CDR3 DNA: TGCAGCGCAGGTTCTGGAGCGGGAGAAACAGATACGCAGTATTTT. Translation: CSAGSGAGETDTQYF.

Only one count was recorded for this clone. The rearrangement joins TRBV2 to TRBJ1-1; D uncertain. The CDR3 runs to 15 residues. Deletions cut 6 bases from V and 1 base from J, with 15 bases between. The germline V gene has CDR1 SNHLY and CDR2 FYNNEI. CDR3 sequence (DNA): TGTGCCAGCAGGTTTCGGATGGACGGGAACACTGAAGCTTTCTTT. Translation: CASRFRMDGNTEAFF.

The chain carries TRBV7-3 and TRBJ2-5; no definite D call. This CDR3 is built from 13 residues. V was trimmed by 6 bases and J by 2 bases, leaving 10 bases between them. Germline-derived CDR1 and CDR2 are SGHTA and FQGTGA. CDR3 protein: CASSFNGQETQYF. Written as DNA, the CDR3 is TGTGCCAGCAGTTTTAATGGACAAGAGACCCAGTACTTC.

The chain employs TRBV9 and TRBJ2-7; TRBD2 agrees at 14 bases. CDR3 length: 16 residues. V lost 3 bases, J lost 6 bases, and 8 bases stayed unmatched. The V gene's germline CDR1 is SGDLS and CDR2 YYNGEE. DNA for the CDR3: TGTGCCAGCAGCGACTCCGGGACTAGCGGGAGTAGCGAGCAGTACTTC. This gives the protein CASSDSGTSGSSEQYF. The variable domain in full, with the rest retrieved from reference TRBV9 and TRBJ2-7, is DSGVTQTPKHLITATGQRVTLRCSPRSGDLSVYWYQQSLDQGLQFLIQYYNGEERAKGNILERFSAQQFPDLHSELNLSSLELGDSALYFCASSDSGTSGSSEQYFGPGTRLTVT.

V gene TRBV27 combines with J gene TRBJ2-1; the match to TRBD2 covers 10 bases. The CDR3 sequence is 16 residues long. V was pared by 3 bases and J by 3 bases, with 5 bases of the junction left unmatched. Germline CDR1 reads MNHEY; CDR2 reads SMNVEV (reference sequence). The CDR3 sequence: CASSFSPSGSYNEQFF. The CDR3 nucleotides read TGTGCCAGCAGTTTCTCGCCTAGCGGGAGCTACAATGAGCAGTTCTTC.

CDR3: CASSFRAKSNEQFF. The CDR3, as DNA: TGTGCCAGCAGCTTTCGGGCCAAGAGCAATGAGCAGTTCTTC. This sequence joins TRBV7-6 and TRBJ2-1; no clear D. The germline V and J ends were trimmed by 3 bases and 6 bases, with 12 bases remaining between them. The CDR3 totals 14 residues. Germline loops: CDR1 SGHVS, CDR2 FNYEAQ.

This sequence joins TRBV19 and TRBJ1-1; D may be TRBD1 (6 bases). Germline V gene lookup returns CDR1 LNHDA and CDR2 SQIVND (reference sequence). Trimming cost V 8 bases and J 3 bases, with 7 bases left between them. This CDR3 contains 11 residues. The CDR3 region is CASQGYTEAFF. The CDR3 DNA reads TGTGCCAGTCAGGGGTACACTGAAGCTTTCTTT.

This rearrangement joins TRBV5-1 to TRBJ1-2, with D unclear. CDR3 length: 13 residues. Germline V gene data show CDR1 as SGHRS and CDR2 as YFSETQ. The V end lost 0 bases, the J end lost 8 bases, and 11 bases lay between the germline ends. In DNA form, the CDR3 reads TGCGCCAGCAGCTTGGGCGACTTCTTGGGCTACACCTTC. It is translated as CASSLGDFLGYTF.

The V call is TRBV29-1, the J call TRBJ1-1, with a tentative D call TRBD1 (6 bases). Germline CDR1 SQVTM, CDR2 ANQGSEA. The V end was cut by 4 bases, the J end by 0 bases, with 9 bases between. The CDR3 length is 13 residues. The CDR3 reads CSVAGGLNTEAFF. The CDR3 DNA follows: TGCAGCGTTGCCGGGGGGCTGAACACTGAAGCTTTCTTT.

V gene TRBV7-8 combines with J gene TRBJ1-4, with no clear D. The V end lost 2 bases, the J end lost 0 bases, and 4 bases lay between the germline ends. The CDR3 runs to 14 residues. CDR1 and CDR2 (germline): SGHVS, FQNEAQ. The DNA for the CDR3 is TGTGCCAGCAGCTTAACAGCAACTAATGAAAAACTGTTTTTT. This gives the protein CASSLTATNEKLFF.

This clone appeared a single time. The chain uses TRBV13 and TRBJ1-2, with D unclear. The CDR3 contains 15 residues. Germline V gene sequence: CDR1 PRHDT, CDR2 FYEKMQ (reference sequence). The V and J ends lost 0 bases and 4 bases respectively, with 12 bases between them. For the CDR3, the DNA is TGTGCCAGCAGCTTAGGCCCTGTGAGTGCCTATGGCTACACCTTC. As protein: CASSLGPVSAYGYTF. Filled out from reference TRBV13 and TRBJ1-2, the complete variable domain reads AAGVIQSPRHLIKEKRETATLKCYPIPRHDTVYWYQQGPGQDPQFLISFYEKMQSDKGSIPDRFSAQQFSDYHSELNMSSLELGDSALYFCASSLGPVSAYGYTFGSGTRLTVV.

This clone was counted only a few times. The chain combines TRBV25-1 with TRBJ2-7, with 8 bases lining up with TRBD2. Germline lookup yields CDR1 MGHDK and CDR2 SYGVNS. Trimming at V came to 3 bases and at J to 0 bases, leaving 4 bases not matched to a gene. The CDR3 runs 15 residues. CDR3 residues: CASSDLAGSSYEQYF. In nucleotides, the CDR3 is TGTGCCAGCAGTGATTTAGCGGGGAGCTCCTACGAGCAGTACTTC.